The entry below gives a single TCR beta chain sequence along with its context. The antigen remains unidentified. The sample comes from a study of CD8 T cells in ankylosing spondylitis. Findings and caveats of the study: The authors reported significant enrichment of disease-linked clones in matched ankylosing spondylitis synovial fluid. Characteristic of ankylosing spondylitis blood, it appeared, was a TCR beta motif comprising roughly eight highly homologous variants.

Germline V gene lookup returns CDR1 SQVTM and CDR2 ANQGSEA. V shed 8 bases and J shed 2 bases, with 14 bases lying between them. CDR3 length equals 13 residues. Researchers built TCR beta libraries using quantitative 5'-RACE with molecular barcodes. TCRdb re-called the 5' RACE reads through MiXCR, storing one row per CDR3 protein. The data contain about 360,000 distinct CDR3 sequences, 20% to 25% of them singletons. The chain is built from TRBV29-1 and TRBJ2-3; a possible D gene is TRBD2 (6 bases). Sample: blood, either unsorted or a sorted T cell fraction (not recorded which). This TCR derives from a male donor with ankylosing spondylitis or in good health (not recorded which). CDR3 protein: CSLEGLLTDTQYF. DNA for the CDR3: TGCAGCCTGGAGGGACTTCTCACAGATACGCAGTATTTT.